Listed below are T cell receptor beta chains from one sample, sequenced in a study of T-cell reconstitution after alpha-beta-depleted transplantation in children. TCRdb re-derived calls from the PCR reads in MiXCR, one entry per CDR3 protein. The repertoire has fewer than 150,000 distinct CDR3 sequences, about a tenth of them found once; the top ten carry less than 25%. Sequencing was performed on PBMCs, mostly from graft donor cells, taken 180 days after TCRalphabeta/CD19-depleted stem cell transplant. Receptors originate from a girl under three years old who had a stem cell transplant for combined immunodeficiency, so the T cells may come from the graft donor. Each CDR3 is given with its conserved first and last residue. The D gene is left open where the match is weak. Size values are once, few and many counts, or a class for expanded clones, and some rows have none.

>TRBJ2-7|TRBV20-1|-|few
TGCAGTGCTAGAGACAGCGGAGAGAGCTCCTACGAGCAGTACTTC
CSARDSGESSYEQYF
>TRBJ2-7|TRBV29-1|-|-
TGCAGCGCCGTGACAGGGCCGGGGGGTCCCTACGAGCAGTACTTC
CSAVTGPGGPYEQYF
>TRBJ2-1|TRBV27|-|few
TGTGCCAGCCGACGTGTGGGAAGCTCCTACAATGAGCAGTTCTTC
CASRRVGSSYNEQFF
>TRBJ2-1|TRBV2|-|-
TGTGCCAGCAGACGACTAGTGGCCTACAATGAGCAGTTCTTC
CASRRLVAYNEQFF
>TRBJ2-5|TRBV10-3|-|many
TGTGCCATCAGTGAGTCGCTGGGAAGTTCTTTGGGAGAGACCCAGTACTTC
CAISESLGSSLGETQYF
>TRBJ2-5|TRBV5-1|-|few
TGCGCCAGCAGCTTGGTGGAAAAGATTAGCGGATCTCCCATCGGCCAGTACTTC
CASSLVEKISGSPIGQYF
>TRBJ2-1|TRBV4-3|TRBD1|-
TGCGCCAGCAGCCACCACGGACAGGGGGCGTACAATGAGCAGTTCTTC
CASSHHGQGAYNEQFF
>TRBJ2-7|TRBV5-1|TRBD2|many
TGCGCCAGCAGCCCAGGACTAGCGGGGCCCTACGAGCAGTACTTC
CASSPGLAGPYEQYF
>TRBJ1-2|TRBV6-2/TRBV6-3|-|-
TGTGCCAGCTCTCTCCGCCCTGCTGGAGGCTACACCTTC
CASSLRPAGGYTF
>TRBJ2-1|TRBV28|TRBD1|many
TGTGCCAGCAGAGACAGGGGGCAGTGGTACAATGAGCAGTTCTTC
CASRDRGQWYNEQFF
>TRBJ2-7|TRBV25-1|TRBD1|few
TGTGCCAGCACCCCGGACAGGGACAACTACGAGCAGTACTTC
CASTPDRDNYEQYF
>TRBJ2-7|TRBV20-1|-|-
TGCAGTGCTATTTCCAGCGGTCCCTACGAGCAGTACTTC
CSAISSGPYEQYF
>TRBJ2-7|TRBV30|-|-
TGTGCCTGGGGGTCAACGGGGTACGAGCAGTACTTC
CAWGSTGYEQYF
>TRBJ2-7|TRBV3-1|-|-
TGTGCCAGCAGCCAAGCACTAGCAGGCTCCTACGAGCACTACTTC
CASSQALAGSYEHYF
>TRBJ1-1|TRBV5-1|TRBD1|-
TGCGCCAGCAGCTCAACAGGGGGCTGGACTGAAGCTTTCTTT
CASSSTGGWTEAFF
>TRBJ2-7|TRBV6-5|TRBD1|-
TGTGCCAGCAGTCGGGACAGGGGGCGGTACGAGCAGTACTTC
CASSRDRGRYEQYF
>TRBJ2-6|TRBV12-3/TRBV12-4|TRBD1|many
TGTGCCAGCAGTGTAAGAGGGACAGGGGTACCTGGGGCCAACGTCCTGACTTTC
CASSVRGTGVPGANVLTF
>TRBJ2-7|TRBV5-6|-|-
TGTGCCAGCAGCTCGACACTTTACGAGCAGTACTTC
CASSSTLYEQYF
>TRBJ2-1|TRBV5-1|-|few
TGCGCCAGCCACCGTGCCTCGGGTTCTACAAATGAGCAGTTCTTC
CASHRASGSTNEQFF
>TRBJ2-1|TRBV15|-|few
TGTGCCACCAGCAGAGCTGGCGTCTATTATGAGCAGTTCTTC
CATSRAGVYYEQFF
>TRBJ2-2|TRBV20-1|TRBD2|few
TGCAGTGCTAGAGGAAATAGCGGGAGGGCCAAGGCCGGGGAGCTGTTTTTT
CSARGNSGRAKAGELFF
>TRBJ2-2|TRBV11-2|TRBD2|-
TGTGCCAGCAGCCCCTGGTCGGGGGGGCGTACTATGAACACCGGGGAGCTGTTTTTT
CASSPWSGGRTMNTGELFF
>TRBJ2-3|TRBV27|TRBD1|-
TGTGCCAGCAGTCCGAGGGACAGGGTTTGGACCGGCACAGATACGCAGTATTTT
CASSPRDRVWTGTDTQYF
>TRBJ2-4|TRBV18|TRBD1|-
TGTGCCAGCTCAGATACAGGGGGAGACAAAAACATTCAGTACTTC
CASSDTGGDKNIQYF
>TRBJ2-3|TRBV5-4|-|-
TGTGCCAGCAGCCCCCACCCGGGGGCAGATACGCAGTATTTT
CASSPHPGADTQYF
>TRBJ2-1|TRBV29-1|TRBD2|many
TGCAGCGTTGAAGGCTCCAGCGGGGGGTCCTACAATGAGCAGTTCTTC
CSVEGSSGGSYNEQFF
>TRBJ2-7|TRBV7-9|-|few
TGTGCCAGCAGCTTAGTTCTCCGTTCCGAGCAGTACTTC
CASSLVLRSEQYF
>TRBJ2-5|TRBV7-2|-|many
TGTGCCAGCAGCTTAAATTCTTGGGGGCTAGGGGAGACCCAGTACTTC
CASSLNSWGLGETQYF
>TRBJ2-5|TRBV29-1|-|few
TGCAGCGTTGATCGTGGGGTGGAGACCCAGTACTTC
CSVDRGVETQYF
>TRBJ2-2|TRBV2|-|few
TGTGCCAGCACCCTTAGACAGGGAGGAACCGGGGAGCTGTTTTTT
CASTLRQGGTGELFF
>TRBJ2-7|TRBV28|TRBD2|few
TGTGCCAGCAGTTTTGGGGGACTAGCGGGGGAGCAGTACTTC
CASSFGGLAGEQYF
>TRBJ1-2|TRBV20-1|-|few
TGCAGTGCCGTGGACGTTTATGGCTACACCTTC
CSAVDVYGYTF
>TRBJ2-1|TRBV10-3|-|-
TGTGCCATCAGTGAGCCGGGATTCAACAATGAGCAGTTCTTC
CAISEPGFNNEQFF
>TRBJ1-3|TRBV9|-|few
TGTGCCAGCAGCGTCGGGGAGGACTCTGGAAACACCATATATTTT
CASSVGEDSGNTIYF
>TRBJ2-7|TRBV15|-|-
TGTGCCACCAGCGAAACTAGCCTACTTAACTACGAGCAGTACTTC
CATSETSLLNYEQYF
>TRBJ1-1|TRBV20-1|TRBD1|few
TGCAGTGCTAGGGGGGACAGGGTGGTCGGAACTGAAGCTTTCTTT
CSARGDRVVGTEAFF
>TRBJ2-6|TRBV20-1|-|-
TGCAGTGCTAGAGATCGGTTCGTCTCTGGGGCCAACGTCCTGACTTTC
CSARDRFVSGANVLTF
>TRBJ2-7|TRBV19|-|few
TGTGCCAGTAGGATGGGGAGCGAGCAGTACTTC
CASRMGSEQYF
>TRBJ2-1|TRBV24-1|-|-
TGTGCCACCAGTGATTGGTACAACGGCTACAATGAGCAGTTCTTC
CATSDWYNGYNEQFF
>TRBJ2-7|TRBV6-1|-|few
TGTGCCAGCAGACGGGGCAGGGTGGGTGAGCAGTACTTC
CASRRGRVGEQYF
>TRBJ2-1|TRBV9|TRBD2|few
TGTGCCAGCAGCGTAGGAAGCGGGAGGGCCGGCAATGAGCAGTTCTTC
CASSVGSGRAGNEQFF
>TRBJ2-7|TRBV29-1|TRBD2|few
TGCAGCGTTTACGGGACTAGCGGGAGACTTCCCTACGAGCAGTACTTC
CSVYGTSGRLPYEQYF
>TRBJ2-1|TRBV6-5|TRBD1|many
TGTGCCAGCAAAAAATCACAGGGGGCTAACTACAATGAGCAGTTCTTC
CASKKSQGANYNEQFF
>TRBJ2-7|TRBV11-2|-|few
TGTGCCAGCAGCTTAGATCGGTCAGACTCCTACGAGCAGTACTTC
CASSLDRSDSYEQYF
>TRBJ1-2|TRBV4-3|-|-
TGCGCCAGCAGCCAAGATCCAGCCTCAACCGGGGAGGGCTACACCTTC
CASSQDPASTGEGYTF
>TRBJ2-1|TRBV15|-|few
TGTGCCTCTTCTCCCGGGGTCTCCTACAATGAGCAGTTCTTC
CASSPGVSYNEQFF
>TRBJ2-7|TRBV12-3/TRBV12-4|-|-
TGTGCCAGCCACCCAAGAAGTTCCAACGAGCAGTACTTC
CASHPRSSNEQYF
>TRBJ2-4|TRBV3-1|-|many
TGTGCCAGCAGTCCGAAGGTCATACAGCTTCTAGCCAAAAACATTCAGTACTTC
CASSPKVIQLLAKNIQYF
>TRBJ1-1|TRBV7-2|-|-
TGTGCCAGCTCCGGGACTCACGGGGGTGAAGCTTTCTTT
CASSGTHGGEAFF
>TRBJ2-6|TRBV21-1|-|-
TGTGCCAGCAGCAAACCGTCAGGGTCTTTTGCCAACGTCCTGACTTTC
CASSKPSGSFANVLTF
>TRBJ1-6|TRBV20-1|-|-
TGCAGTGCTAGAGATCGAGGGGGGAATTCACCCCTCCACTTT
CSARDRGGNSPLHF